These 21 T cell receptor beta chains were sequenced from one sample in a study of CD8 T cells in ankylosing spondylitis. TCRdb passed the 5' RACE reads through MiXCR, listing each CDR3 protein once. The table includes 150,000 or so distinct CDR3 sequences, approximately 10% detected once. Sequencing used blood, either unsorted or a sorted T cell fraction (not recorded which). Receptors originate from a male donor with ankylosing spondylitis or in good health (not recorded which).

This clonotype was seen ten or more times. CDR3: CASSEASGRVNEQFF. Written as DNA, the CDR3 is TGTGCCAGCAGTGAAGCTAGCGGGAGAGTCAATGAGCAGTTCTTC. This sequence joins TRBV25-1 and TRBJ2-1, with TRBD2 matching 10 bases. Germline loops: CDR1 MGHDK, CDR2 SYGVNS. J lost 6 bases, V lost 2 bases, and 4 bases had no gene match. CDR3 length: 15 amino acids.

This clonotype was found many times. The chain is built from TRBV12-3 or TRBV12-4 and TRBJ1-2; 10 bases match TRBD1. Unmatched junction bases numbered 6, after V lost 4 bases and J lost 4 bases. There are 15 residues in the CDR3. DNA of the CDR3: TGTGCCAGCAGTTCCCGGGACAGGGGATCCTATGGCTACACCTTC. Its translation: CASSSRDRGSYGYTF.

This clonotype was detected ten times or more. The chain has TRBV5-1 and TRBJ2-2, with 9 bases identical to TRBD2. V gave up 1 base and J gave up 1 base; unmatched junction bases: 2. The CDR3 consists of 16 residues. Germline CDR1 is SGHRS and CDR2 is YFSETQ. The CDR3 sequence: CASSLRLAVNTGELFF. The DNA of the CDR3 is TGCGCCAGCAGCTTGAGACTAGCGGTGAACACCGGGGAGCTGTTTTTT.

This clonotype was counted many times. This chain uses TRBV10-3 with TRBJ1-2; the D gene is possibly TRBD1 (5 bases). V gave up 4 bases and J gave up 6 bases, with 12 bases separating them. Germline CDR1 and CDR2: ENHRY and SYGVKD. This CDR3 spans 13 amino acids. As DNA, the CDR3 is TGTGCCATCAGTGTAAGGCAGGGTGATGGCTACACCTTC. Protein product: CAISVRQGDGYTF.

The rearrangement uses TRBV7-9 and TRBJ1-4; D is unclear. The CDR3 totals 16 residues. Between the trimmed V and J ends, which lost 0 bases and 8 bases, there was a span of 16 bases. CDR1 is SEHNR and CDR2 is FQNEAQ in the germline V gene (reference sequence). CDR3 protein: CASSLAFRASEEKLFF. The CDR3, as DNA: TGTGCCAGCAGCTTAGCGTTCCGGGCCTCGGAGGAAAAACTGTTTTTT.

This clonotype occurred many times. The rearrangement uses TRBV20-1 and TRBJ1-2, with D unclear. Germline CDR1 DFQATT, CDR2 SNEGSKA (reference sequence). CDR3 length: 15 residues. Trimming stripped 5 bases from V and 4 bases from J, with 20 bases between. The CDR3 is CSASPNRGSGYGYTF. CDR3 DNA sequence: TGCAGTGCTTCCCCCAACCGGGGATCCGGCTATGGCTACACCTTC.

The chain uses TRBV12-3 or TRBV12-4 and TRBJ2-3; 8 nucleotides line up with TRBD2. This CDR3 spans 15 amino acids. The J segment lost 6 bases and the V segment lost 6 bases, leaving 11 bases of the junction unmatched. CDR3 coding DNA: TGTGCCAGCAGCGTCGGGAGGGGCGAGGGCGATACGCAGTATTTT. Translating it yields CASSVGRGEGDTQYF.

This clonotype occurred many times. The chain couples TRBV27 to TRBJ2-3; 10 nucleotides line up with TRBD2. The V segment lost 7 bases and the J segment 3 bases; nucleotides outside the gene matches: 10. This CDR3 contains 16 residues. Germline CDR1 is MNHEY and CDR2 is SMNVEV (reference sequence). The CDR3 region has the DNA TGTGCCAGCATTGGTAGAAGCGGGAGGGGTACAGATACGCAGTATTTT. Its protein product is CASIGRSGRGTDTQYF.

This clonotype was observed at least ten times. This chain uses TRBV20-1 with TRBJ2-1; D perhaps matches TRBD2 (5 bases). The CDR3 length is 15 residues. V was clipped by 5 bases and J by 7 bases, with 21 bases between them. Germline V lookup: CDR1 DFQATT, CDR2 SNEGSKA (reference sequence). CDR3 DNA sequence: TGCAGTGCTCCAAGCCTCGGGGTAGCTACGAATGAGCAGTTCTTC. This codes for CSAPSLGVATNEQFF.

This clonotype was counted at least ten times. The chain combines TRBV12-3 or TRBV12-4 with TRBJ2-3; 10 bases align to TRBD1. The J segment lost 1 base and the V segment lost 8 bases, leaving 18 bases of the junction unmatched. The CDR3 contains 19 residues. In nucleotides, the CDR3 is TGTGCCAGCTCTGCCCGGCCCCGAATCGGGACAGGGGGCACAGATACGCAGTATTTT. Protein product: CASSARPRIGTGGTDTQYF.

The sample holds a few counts of this clonotype. The chain employs TRBV5-5 and TRBJ2-1; no definite D call. The CDR3 sequence is 15 residues long. Trimming stripped 2 bases from V and 6 bases from J, with 15 bases between. Germline V lookup: CDR1 SGHKS, CDR2 YYEKEE (reference sequence). The CDR3 nucleotides are TGTGCCAGCAGCTTCCTCGGACCCCTGGGCAATGAGCAGTTCTTC. Protein product: CASSFLGPLGNEQFF.

The chain is built from TRBV5-6 and TRBJ2-3; 8 bases line up with TRBD1. Per germline, CDR1 SGHDT and CDR2 YYEEEE. V was pared by 4 bases and J by 0 bases, with 4 bases of the junction left unmatched. The CDR3 extends over 15 amino acids. DNA for the CDR3: TGTGCCAGCAGCATGGACAGGGCTAGCACAGATACGCAGTATTTT. Translation gives CASSMDRASTDTQYF.

The chain joins TRBV12-3 or TRBV12-4 to TRBJ2-6; 8 positions agree with TRBD2. The CDR3 contains 16 residues. The ends lost 2 bases at V and 3 bases at J; junction bases unmatched: 3. CDR3 sequence: CASSLRGGLGANVLTF. CDR3 nucleotide sequence: TGTGCCAGCAGTTTACGCGGGGGGCTTGGGGCCAACGTCCTGACTTTC.

This clonotype was counted many times. This chain uses TRBV5-6 with TRBJ2-7; tentative D call: TRBD2 (6 bases). The germline V gene has CDR1 SGHDT and CDR2 YYEEEE. CDR3 length equals 14 residues. V lost 4 bases and J 4 bases, leaving 15 bases between the germline ends. CDR3 sequence reads: CASSPVGRSYEQYF. CDR3 sequence (DNA): TGTGCCAGCAGCCCGGTCGGGAGATCATACGAGCAGTACTTC.

The rearrangement joins TRBV20-1 to TRBJ2-1; 11 nucleotides match TRBD2. CDR1 is DFQATT, CDR2 SNEGSKA, per germline (reference sequence). The CDR3 has 15 residues. V lost 4 bases to trimming and J lost 1 base; unmatched junction nucleotides: 3. CDR3 sequence reads: CSATIAGGSYNEQFF. CDR3 bases: TGCAGTGCTACTATAGCGGGAGGGTCCTACAATGAGCAGTTCTTC.

Ten or more counts support this clonotype. The chain uses TRBV6-5 and TRBJ2-7; TRBD2 matches at 12 bases. The CDR3 is 19 residues long. Germline V lookup: CDR1 MNHEY, CDR2 SVGAGI. V dropped 3 bases and J dropped 2; count of bases not matched to a gene: 14. The CDR3 DNA reads as TGTGCCAGCAGTTATTCAGTCGCGGGACTAGCGGGTACGGCCTACGAGCAGTACTTC. Translating gives CASSYSVAGLAGTAYEQYF.

This clonotype was recorded at least ten times. This chain joins TRBV20-1 and TRBJ1-1; unclear D gene. With 0 bases removed from V and 5 bases from J, the gap between germline ends came to 13 bases. The CDR3 runs 14 residues. Germline V gene data show CDR1 as DFQATT and CDR2 as SNEGSKA (reference sequence). DNA for the CDR3: TGCAGTGCTAGAGATCGAAGGGTCGGAACTGAAGCTTTCTTT. Residues: CSARDRRVGTEAFF.

Ten or more counts support this clonotype. The chain joins TRBV12-3 or TRBV12-4 to TRBJ2-3; 15 nucleotides agree with TRBD2. Trimming cost V 0 bases and J 6 bases; bases outside gene matches: 7. This CDR3 is 18 amino acids long. CDR3 bases: TGTGCCAGCAGTTTAGCCCCCGGACTAGCGGGGGGGAGTGATACGCAGTATTTT. The encoded protein is CASSLAPGLAGGSDTQYF.

This clonotype was seen at least ten times. The chain links TRBV14 to TRBJ2-5, with TRBD1 as a possible D gene (5 bases). The CDR3 runs to 15 residues. V was pared by 3 bases and J by 5 bases, with 16 bases between. Germline V lookup: CDR1 SGHDN, CDR2 FVKESK. The CDR3 protein is CASSHGALVRETQYF. The CDR3 DNA follows: TGTGCCAGCAGCCATGGGGCTTTAGTTCGGGAGACCCAGTACTTC.

This clonotype showed up just a few times. The rearrangement joins TRBV27 to TRBJ2-3; 8 bases map to TRBD2. CDR1 MNHEY and CDR2 SMNVEV come from the germline V gene (reference sequence). V shed 1 base and J 0 bases; nucleotides not matched to a gene: 6. The CDR3 covers 17 residues. The CDR3 protein is CASSLFEVAGSTDTQYF. The CDR3 DNA reads TGTGCCAGCAGTTTATTTGAGGTAGCGGGGAGCACAGATACGCAGTATTTT.

In its sample, this clonotype was seen many times. The chain joins TRBV20-1 to TRBJ2-1, with a weak D call TRBD2 (5 bases). Germline V gives CDR1 DFQATT, CDR2 SNEGSKA (reference sequence). V was shortened by 5 bases and J by 0 bases, with 14 bases between the two germline ends. The CDR3 sequence is 15 residues long. The DNA for the CDR3 is TGCAGTGCTGCTCCCCTAGCTGGCTCCTACAATGAGCAGTTCTTC. Encoded protein: CSAAPLAGSYNEQFF.